The T cell receptor (beta chain) described here comes from a study of breast tumors, draining lymph nodes, adjacent tissues. The lymph nodes were axillary draining lymph nodes from breast cancer patients. The CDR3 has 17 residues. The V gene lost 4 bases and the J gene lost 8 bases, with 25 bases spanning the gap. Germline V gene lookup returns CDR1 KGHDR and CDR2 SFDVKD. About this clonotype itself: What it recognizes is unknown.

General study results and limits: The lymph node origin of tumor T cells was framed as consistent with a hypothesis, not demonstrated. The data were judged consistent with most tumor T cells coming from lymph node and expanding in tumor. Tumor TCR diversity was below lymph nodes but above nontumor tissue.

TCRdb analysed the multiplex PCR reads with MiXCR anew, one entry per CDR3 protein. The repertoire includes over 250,000 distinct CDR3 sequences, around 30% of them detected once, and 0.85% to 1.3% sits in the top ten. This clonotype was sampled from a female donor with breast cancer. Some clones in this sample may be carry-over from other donors' samples. Sequencing was done on a sample of axillary lymph node tissue. The V call is TRBV24-1, the J call TRBJ1-2; the D gene is possibly TRBD1 (5 bases). CDR3 residues: CATSEPGRQETGPGYTF. The CDR3 DNA is TGTGCCACCAGTGAACCGGGACGTCAAGAGACCGGCCCAGGCTACACCTTC.